A selection of T cell receptor beta chains follows, all from one sample in a study of monozygotic twins with inflammatory bowel disease. One entry per CDR3 protein, without DNA, is what TCRdb gives after re-calling the 5' RACE reads. The sample data list 160,000 or so distinct CDR3 sequences. Sequenced sample: blood. Receptors originate from a human donor with ulcerative colitis or Crohn's disease, or a healthy co-twin of an affected twin (not recorded which). Each CDR3 is given with its conserved first and last residue. Fields, in order: J gene, V gene, CDR3 protein.

TRBJ2-7 | TRBV2 | CASRAMAGGTYEQYF
TRBJ2-6 | TRBV4-1 | CASSQGQRTLRTNVLTF
TRBJ2-1 | TRBV20-1 | CSARGLAVAYNEQFF
TRBJ2-7 | TRBV5-1 | CASSLTILAGDEQYF
TRBJ1-4 | TRBV10-3 | CATRISGTDNEKLFF
TRBJ2-3 | TRBV23-1 | CASSPSQDGVENTQYF
TRBJ2-1 | TRBV11-1 | CASSTRSPGLAKYNEQFF
TRBJ2-3 | TRBV4-3 | CASSPQGLAGLTTDTQYF
TRBJ2-3 | TRBV14 | CASSSYKGTDTQYF
TRBJ1-3 | TRBV7-6 | CASSLGRHSGNTIYF
TRBJ1-1 | TRBV20-1 | CSARGGDRATEAFF
TRBJ1-2 | TRBV11-2 | CASSLWGGSDYGYTF
TRBJ1-1 | TRBV6-1 | CASSGTRDRSSAFF
TRBJ2-1 | TRBV6-6 | CASSYPPGQWLFF
TRBJ1-1 | TRBV7-2 | CASGTDRGRGAFF
TRBJ1-3 | TRBV3-1 | CASSKDSSGNTIYF
TRBJ1-1 | TRBV5-1 | CASSLRSDTEAFF
TRBJ2-1 | TRBV28 | CASTTPSGGPPYNEQFF
TRBJ2-5 | TRBV7-9 | CASTAFPGLVVQETQYF